These 22 T cell receptor beta chains originate from one sample sequenced in a study of blood T cell repertoires in COVID-19. Using immunoSEQ multiplex PCR, the repertoire was profiled, and TCRdb retains in-frame clones only, with some absent. The sample carries about 190,000 clones, roughly 84% recorded once. The sample was PBMCs or T cells enriched from blood (not recorded which). These receptors all come from a young woman who had recovered from COVID-19.

This clone was seen only once. The rearrangement links TRBV11-3 to TRBJ1-4, with a weak D call TRBD1 (5 bases). Germline CDR1 and CDR2: SGHNT and YENEEA. The CDR3 loop spans 15 amino acids. The germline V and J ends were trimmed by 3 bases and 6 bases, with 14 bases remaining between them. CDR3 amino acids: CASSFRGGWDEKLFF. DNA for the CDR3: TGTGCCAGCAGCTTCCGCGGGGGGTGGGATGAAAAACTGTTTTTT.

This chain joins TRBV19 and TRBJ1-4; D is unclear. The CDR3 is 14 amino acids. Looked up from germline, CDR1 is LNHDA and CDR2 is SQIVND (reference sequence). The V and J ends lost 9 bases and 5 bases respectively, with 16 bases between them. The CDR3 DNA reads as TGTGCCAGCACAAGTATCCCTCGAAATGAAAAACTGTTTTTT. The encoded protein is CASTSIPRNEKLFF.

This clone occurred a few times. This rearrangement joins TRBV30 to TRBJ1-1, with unresolved D. Trimming left V 3 bases short and J 5 bases short, with 13 bases between. Germline V gives CDR1 GTSNPN, CDR2 SVGIG (reference sequence). The CDR3 runs to 13 residues. CDR3 nucleotides: TGTGCCTGGAGAAATGATGTTCGGACTGAAGCTTTCTTT. It is translated as CAWRNDVRTEAFF.

The table lists this clone with a few counts. V and J are TRBV28 and TRBJ1-1; 9 bases map to TRBD1. This CDR3 comprises 15 residues. Germline V gene lookup returns CDR1 MDHEN and CDR2 SYDVKM. V lost 4 bases to trimming and J lost 3 bases; unmatched junction nucleotides: 6. The CDR3 DNA reads as TGTGCCAGCAGTTCAACAGGGGGCAGGGACACTGAAGCTTTCTTT. It translates to CASSSTGGRDTEAFF.

The chain employs TRBV27 and TRBJ1-5; D remains unclear. The length of the CDR3 is 16 residues. V was pared by 5 bases and J by 0 bases, with 14 bases between. Germline CDR1 reads MNHEY; CDR2 reads SMNVEV (reference sequence). CDR3 in DNA: TGTGCCAGCAGTGTGGCCGGCACAGCTAGCAATCAGCCCCAGCATTTT. The encoded protein is CASSVAGTASNQPQHF.

CDR3 in amino acids: CAISEEAGGPYEQYF. The CDR3 DNA reads as TGTGCCATCAGTGAAGAAGCGGGAGGGCCCTACGAGCAGTACTTC. This chain joins TRBV10-3 and TRBJ2-7; 10 positions match TRBD2. This CDR3 has 15 residues. Unmatched junction bases numbered 4, after V lost 3 bases and J lost 2 bases. CDR1 is ENHRY and CDR2 is SYGVKD in the germline V gene.

V and J are TRBV7-8 and TRBJ2-5, with TRBD2 identical over 10 bases. Germline-derived CDR1 and CDR2 are SGHVS and FQNEAQ. V was clipped by 5 bases and J by 2 bases; unmatched bases: 11. This CDR3 has 17 residues. Here the CDR3 reads CASSPLSSGGYQETQYF. The CDR3 DNA reads TGTGCCAGCAGCCCCCTCAGTAGCGGGGGGTATCAAGAGACCCAGTACTTC.

The chain uses TRBV12-3 or TRBV12-4 and TRBJ1-2; D is undetermined. The ends were cut back, 5 bases at V and 5 bases at J, with 12 bases in the middle. The CDR3 totals 13 residues. This CDR3 reads CASSTRTGYGYTF. In DNA, the CDR3 is TGTGCCAGCAGTACCCGGACGGGATATGGCTACACCTTC.

The chain uses TRBV4-1 and TRBJ1-3; 8 bases fit TRBD1. Germline loops: CDR1 MGHRA, CDR2 YSYEKL. V gave up 4 bases and J gave up 0 bases; unmatched junction bases: 11. The CDR3 sequence is 18 residues long. This CDR3 reads CASSPLWTGQSSGNTIYF. For the CDR3, the DNA is TGCGCCAGCAGCCCGCTCTGGACAGGGCAGAGCTCTGGAAACACCATATATTTT.

The CDR3 region has the DNA TGTGCCAGCAGTAACGCAGGGGGCGCGTTCTATGGCTACACCTTC. Translation gives CASSNAGGAFYGYTF. This chain uses TRBV6-5 with TRBJ1-2, with TRBD1 matching 8 bases. The CDR3 extends over 15 amino acids. Germline V CDR1 and CDR2: MNHEY, SVGAGI. The V and J ends lost 5 bases and 4 bases, in that order; junction bases with no gene match: 9.

The chain is built from TRBV7-9 and TRBJ2-1, with 8 nucleotides matching TRBD2. Trimming at V came to 2 bases and at J to 8 bases, leaving 5 bases not matched to a gene. CDR3 length: 14 amino acids. Looked up from germline, CDR1 is SEHNR and CDR2 is FQNEAQ (reference sequence). The CDR3 region is CASSLTGGPHEQFF. The CDR3 DNA reads as TGTGCCAGCAGCTTAACGGGGGGGCCGCATGAGCAGTTCTTC.

The gene calls are TRBV23-1 and TRBJ2-7, with a weak D call TRBD1 (5 bases). TRBV23-1 is placed among ORFs of uncertain function. This CDR3 contains 14 residues. Trimming removed 4 bases from V and 0 bases from J, with 10 bases in between. The CDR3 region has the DNA TGCGCCAGCAGTCTCCGACAGATCTCCTACGAGCAGTACGTC. This gives the protein CASSLRQISYEQYV.

V usage is TRBV13 and J usage is TRBJ2-1; TRBD2 aligns across 8 bases. The trim removed 2 bases at V and 2 bases at J, leaving 2 bases unmatched. The CDR3 length is 15 residues. Germline CDR1 is PRHDT and CDR2 is FYEKMQ (reference sequence). The CDR3 loop is CASSLKAGAYNEQFF. The CDR3, as DNA: TGTGCCAGCAGCTTAAAAGCGGGAGCCTACAATGAGCAGTTCTTC.

This chain links TRBV3-1 (or the pseudogene TRBV3-2) with TRBJ1-1; D is possibly TRBD1 (5 bases). The V gene lost 0 bases and the J gene lost 1 base, with 15 bases spanning the gap. The CDR3 is 17 amino acids. Looked up from germline, CDR1 is LGHDT and CDR2 is YNNKEL (reference sequence). CDR3 protein: CASSQDWGRDWNTEAFF. CDR3 nucleotide sequence: TGTGCCAGCAGCCAAGATTGGGGCAGGGATTGGAACACTGAAGCTTTCTTT.

For the CDR3, the DNA is TGCGCCAGCAGACAGGGGGCGTACAATGAGCAGTTCTTC. It specifies CASRQGAYNEQFF. The rearrangement links TRBV5-1 to TRBJ2-1; 9 bases match TRBD1. The germline gives CDR1 SGHRS, CDR2 YFSETQ. The CDR3 length is 13 residues. Trimming cost V 5 bases and J 4 bases; bases outside gene matches: 1.

This clone was seen once. V is TRBV6-1 and J is TRBJ1-2; D is possibly TRBD1 (6 bases). The CDR3 sequence is 18 residues long. CDR1 is MNHNS and CDR2 is SASEGT in the germline V gene. V lost 2 bases and J lost 0, with 19 bases in between. The CDR3 bases are TGTGCCAGCAGTGAAACCCTGAGGGGGATGGCTACTAACTATGGCTACACCTTC. Amino acids: CASSETLRGMATNYGYTF.

This chain links TRBV28 with TRBJ1-6; D is perhaps TRBD1 (6 bases). Per germline, CDR1 MDHEN and CDR2 SYDVKM. The CDR3 is 20 residues long. The V end was cut by 5 bases, the J end by 0 bases, with 23 bases between. The CDR3 sequence is CASSPNPGTSLSSYNSPLHF. Written as DNA, the CDR3 is TGTGCCAGCAGTCCGAATCCCGGGACATCACTTAGCTCCTATAATTCACCCCTCCACTTT. The full variable domain, its missing parts supplied by reference TRBV28 and TRBJ1-6, is DVKVTQSSRYLVKRTGEKVFLECVQDMDHENMFWYRQDPGLGLRLIYFSYDVKMKEKGDIPEGYSVSREKKERFSLILESASTNQTSMYLCASSPNPGTSLSSYNSPLHFGNGTRLTVT.

This clone was seen many times. The rearrangement uses TRBV7-9 and TRBJ2-1; D may be TRBD2 (5 bases). V was clipped by 5 bases and J by 6 bases, with 17 bases between them. Germline CDR1 and CDR2: SEHNR and FQNEAQ (reference sequence). The CDR3 runs to 15 residues. The CDR3 region is CASSLWGATLNEQFF. CDR3 bases: TGTGCCAGCAGCCTCTGGGGAGCAACCCTCAATGAGCAGTTCTTC.

The CDR3 loop is CASSPSGTVGYTF. CDR3 DNA: TGTGCCAGCAGCCCCTCCGGGACAGTTGGCTACACCTTC. The chain carries TRBV7-9 and TRBJ1-2; 7 bases align to TRBD1. CDR1 SEHNR and CDR2 FQNEAQ come from the germline V gene (reference sequence). V was clipped by 5 bases and J by 7 bases; unmatched bases: 7. The CDR3 consists of 13 residues.

The table lists this clone with a few counts. This sequence joins TRBV5-6 and TRBJ1-1; 8 nucleotides line up with TRBD1. The CDR3 contains 16 residues. Germline loops: CDR1 SGHDT, CDR2 YYEEEE. The V segment lost 3 bases and the J segment 1 base; nucleotides outside the gene matches: 8. The CDR3 loop reads CASSYPVGQGNTEAFF. The CDR3 coding sequence is TGTGCCAGCAGCTATCCCGTAGGACAGGGGAACACTGAAGCTTTCTTT.

The rearrangement joins TRBV7-2 to TRBJ1-1; D perhaps matches TRBD1 (6 bases). This CDR3 is built from 13 residues. V lost 6 bases and J 6 bases, leaving 14 bases between the germline ends. Germline V CDR1 and CDR2: SGHTA, FQGNSA. CDR3 sequence: CASSLRGGAEAFF. In DNA form, the CDR3 reads TGTGCCAGCAGTTTACGGGGGGGCGCTGAAGCTTTCTTT.

The chain couples TRBV5-1 to TRBJ2-1, with D maybe TRBD2 (5 bases). This CDR3 has 17 residues. V gave up 1 base and J gave up 0 bases, with 14 bases separating them. The germline V gene has CDR1 SGHRS and CDR2 YFSETQ. The CDR3, as DNA: TGCGCCAGCAGCTTGTCTTCTAGCCCCAGCTCCTACAATGAGCAGTTCTTC. Its translation is CASSLSSSPSSYNEQFF.